The rows below give T cell receptor beta chains drawn from one sample of a study of cytomegalovirus exposure and HLA in healthy donors. TCRdb's copy holds only in-frame clones and misses some; the assay was immunoSEQ multiplex PCR. The sample includes about 130,000 clones, roughly 76% seen only once; the top ten take about 3.3%. Sequenced input: PBMCs. Receptors originate from a woman aged 45-60 years in good health and CMV-seronegative. Both conserved end residues are part of each CDR3. The D gene is left open where the match is weak. The size entry is marked missing in some rows and otherwise reads once, few, many or a size class.

V	length	J	D	size	CDR3	DNA
TRBV7-7	18	TRBJ2-1	TRBD2	-	CASSLGGGLAGLYNEQFF	TGTGCCAGCAGCTTAGGAGGGGGACTAGCGGGATTGTACAATGAGCAGTTCTTC
TRBV9	17	TRBJ2-1	TRBD2	-	CASSAGLAGGSYNEQFF	TGTGCCAGCAGCGCAGGACTAGCGGGAGGTTCCTACAATGAGCAGTTCTTC
TRBV11-1	15	TRBJ2-5	TRBD2	-	CASSLSGVEGETQYF	TGTGCCAGCAGCTTAAGCGGGGTGGAAGGAGAGACCCAGTACTTC
TRBV5-1	18	TRBJ2-7	TRBD2	-	CASSLATSGRANSYEQYF	TGCGCCAGCAGCTTGGCAACTAGCGGGAGGGCCAACTCCTACGAGCAGTACTTC
TRBV28	14	TRBJ1-4	TRBD1	-	CASRNTGDSEKLFF	TGTGCCAGCAGAAATACAGGGGACAGTGAAAAACTGTTTTTT
TRBV2	14	TRBJ2-1	TRBD2	-	CATGGGGSYNEQFF	TGTGCCACCGGTGGGGGGGGTAGCTACAATGAGCAGTTCTTC
TRBV11-3	15	TRBJ2-7	-	-	CASSVSGDSSYEQYF	TGTGCCAGCAGCGTTAGCGGGGACAGCTCCTACGAGCAGTACTTC
TRBV19	12	TRBJ2-5	-	-	CASTAGDETQYF	TGTGCCAGTACGGCAGGCGACGAGACCCAGTACTTC
TRBV5-1	16	TRBJ2-3	-	-	CASSLRGSSHGDTQYF	TGCGCCAGCAGCTTACGGGGATCAAGCCACGGGGATACGCAGTATTTT
TRBV18	13	TRBJ1-6	-	-	CASSANRESPLHF	TGTGCCAGCTCAGCCAACAGGGAGTCACCCCTCCACTTT
TRBV7-8	15	TRBJ1-4	TRBD1	-	CASSSGQATNEKLFF	TGTGCCAGCAGCTCCGGACAGGCAACTAATGAAAAACTGTTTTTT
TRBV14	15	TRBJ1-5	TRBD1	few	CASSHPGQGAQPQHF	TGTGCCAGCAGCCACCCGGGACAGGGGGCTCAGCCCCAGCATTTT
TRBV7-2	18	TRBJ2-1	TRBD2	-	CASSLAGLERHIYNEQFF	TGTGCCAGCAGCTTAGCTGGACTAGAACGCCACATCTACAATGAGCAGTTCTTC
TRBV19	14	TRBJ2-5	-	-	CASGEDGGPETQYF	TGTGCCAGTGGAGAGGACGGGGGGCCAGAGACCCAGTACTTC
TRBV28	14	TRBJ1-2	TRBD1	-	CASWDRRSNYGYTF	TGTGCCAGCTGGGACAGGAGAAGTAACTATGGCTACACCTTC
TRBV7-9	17	TRBJ2-1	TRBD2	-	CVSSFPAPLLAGFQLFF	TGTGTCAGCAGCTTCCCGGCTCCCCTACTAGCGGGATTTCAGCTGTTCTTC
TRBV7-2	16	TRBJ2-2	-	-	CASSLYQRENTGELFF	TGTGCCAGCAGCTTATATCAGAGGGAGAACACCGGGGAGCTGTTTTTT
TRBV6-5	15	TRBJ2-7	TRBD2	-	CASSLIAGSSYEQYF	TGTGCCAGCAGTCTAATAGCGGGGTCCTCCTACGAGCAGTACTTC
TRBV7-2	11	TRBJ2-1	-	few	CASSQINEQFF	TGTGCCAGCAGCCAGATAAATGAGCAGTTCTTC
TRBV15	16	TRBJ1-4	-	-	CATSRGAAALNEKLFF	TGTGCCACCAGCAGAGGGGCAGCCGCCCTTAATGAAAAACTGTTTTTT
TRBV28	15	TRBJ1-2	-	-	CASSLLLNRDNGYTF	TGTGCCAGCAGTTTATTGCTGAACAGGGATAATGGCTACACCTTC
TRBV9	16	TRBJ2-2	-	few	CASRPPPTGNTGELFF	TGTGCCAGCAGGCCGCCGCCAACAGGGAACACCGGGGAGCTGTTTTTT
TRBV27	13	TRBJ2-7	-	few	CASSPQWGSEQYF	TGTGCCAGCAGCCCCCAATGGGGCTCCGAGCAGTACTTC
TRBV7-3	13	TRBJ1-1	-	-	CASSPPGGTEAFF	TGTGCCAGCAGCCCACCCGGGGGCACTGAAGCTTTCTTT
TRBV28	12	TRBJ2-7	-	-	CASSSNRYEQYF	TGTGCCAGCAGTTCTAACAGGTACGAGCAGTACTTC
TRBV15	16	TRBJ1-4	-	-	CATSRDIQNTNEKLFF	TGTGCCACCAGCAGAGATATACAGAACACTAATGAAAAACTGTTTTTT
TRBV4-1	17	TRBJ2-1	TRBD2	few	CASSQDILAGAYNEQFF	TGCGCCAGCAGCCAGGACATTCTAGCGGGAGCCTACAATGAGCAGTTCTTC
TRBV30	14	TRBJ2-1	-	-	CAWSVLTSAGEQFF	TGTGCCTGGAGTGTTCTGACTAGTGCAGGAGAGCAGTTCTTC
TRBV6-5	14	TRBJ2-7	-	few	CASSYRSSSYEQYF	TGTGCCAGCAGTTACCGGAGCAGCTCCTACGAGCAGTACTTC
TRBV18	15	TRBJ2-2	-	-	CASSPLRLATRELFF	TGTGCCAGCTCACCACTCCGCTTGGCCACCAGGGAGCTGTTTTTT
TRBV4-1	16	TRBJ2-1	TRBD2	-	CASSQGWTSGGNEQFF	TGCGCCAGCAGCCAAGGGTGGACTAGTGGAGGCAATGAGCAGTTCTTC
TRBV18	16	TRBJ1-1	TRBD1	-	CASSPGLQGGSTEAFF	TGTGCCAGCTCACCGGGACTGCAGGGGGGTAGCACTGAAGCTTTCTTT